The clone carrying this TCR beta chain occurred many times. As yet, its antigen is unknown. These data originate in a study of T cells in Graves' hyperthyroidism and ophthalmopathy. Study-wide results and caveats: Ophthalmopathy, as predicted by the model, came a median roughly 6.3 months after the prediction.

For the diagnoses, clinical symptoms, serum thyroxine and TRAb, thyroid ultrasound and orbital computed tomography were used. Extraction of PBMCs used about 9.2 ml of fresh peripheral blood. From RNA transcripts, TCR beta CDR3 regions were amplified. An initial round of RT-PCR targeting the TCR CDR3 relied on the HTBI primer set. TCRdb re-called the multiplex PCR reads through MiXCR, storing one row per CDR3 protein. The profile shows hundreds of thousands of distinct CDR3 sequences, about 14% of them singletons. Sequenced material: blood. The sequence was collected from a young woman with Graves' hyperthyroidism that later progressed to Graves' ophthalmopathy.

DNA for the CDR3: TGTGCCAGCAGCCAAGCCGCCATAGGTCCCCATGGAGCTTTCTTT. Its translation is CASSQAAIGPHGAFF. The rearrangement joins TRBV3-1 to TRBJ1-1, with no clear D. The V gene lost 1 base and the J gene lost 10 bases, with 19 bases spanning the gap. The CDR3 runs to 15 residues. CDR1 LGHDT and CDR2 YNNKEL come from the germline V gene (reference sequence). The full variable domain, its missing parts supplied by reference TRBV3-1 and TRBJ1-1, is DTAVSQTPKYLVTQMGNDKSIKCEQNLGHDTMYWYKQDSKKFLKIMFSYNNKELIINETVPNRFSPKSPDKAHLNLHINSLELGDSAVYFCASSQAAIGPHGAFFGQGTRLTVV.